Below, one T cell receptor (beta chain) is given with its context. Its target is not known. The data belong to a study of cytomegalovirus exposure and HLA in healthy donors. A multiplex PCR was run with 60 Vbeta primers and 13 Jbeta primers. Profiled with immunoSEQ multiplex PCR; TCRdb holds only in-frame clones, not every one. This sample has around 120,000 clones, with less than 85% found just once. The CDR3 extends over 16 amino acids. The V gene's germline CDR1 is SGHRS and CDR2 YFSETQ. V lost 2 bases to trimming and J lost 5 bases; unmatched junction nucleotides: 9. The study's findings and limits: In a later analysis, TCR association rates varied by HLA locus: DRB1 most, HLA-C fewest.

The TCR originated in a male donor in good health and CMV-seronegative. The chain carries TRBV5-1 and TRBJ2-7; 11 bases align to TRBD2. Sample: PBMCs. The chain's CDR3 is CASSFPIAGGWHEQYF. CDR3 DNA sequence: TGCGCCAGCAGCTTCCCCATAGCGGGAGGGTGGCACGAGCAGTACTTC.